A selection of T cell receptor beta chains follows, all from one sample in a study of response to subunit inactivated influenza vaccine. TCRdb used MiXCR to reprocess the RT-PCR reads, holding one entry per CDR3 protein. Of hundreds of thousands of distinct CDR3 sequences in the sample, 15% to 20% were seen once. This specimen was CD4+ T cells sorted from PBMCs, taken around 2 years after vaccination. The receptors were sampled from a man between 50 and 69 years old who received an inactivated influenza vaccine. Both conserved end residues are part of each CDR3. D genes are given only for firm matches. Expanded clones get a size class; other rows say once, few or many, or leave the size out.

J | size | D | V | DNA | CDR3
TRBJ2-7 | . | . | TRBV28 | TGTGCCAGCAGTCCCCAAGCGGGAGGGACAGGGGGCTCCTACGAGCAGTACTTC | CASSPQAGGTGGSYEQYF
TRBJ2-3 | few | . | TRBV7-9 | TGTGCCAGCAGCTTAGTTTCCGGGAGTACCACAGATACGCAGTATTTT | CASSLVSGSTTDTQYF
TRBJ2-4 | few | TRBD1 | TRBV5-6 | TGTGCCAGCAGCCCCGGACAGGGTTTAAGGGACATTCAGTACTTC | CASSPGQGLRDIQYF
TRBJ2-2 | . | . | TRBV7-2 | TGTGCCAGCATGGCGGGCGGGGCCGGGGAGCTGTTTTTT | CASMAGGAGELFF
TRBJ2-1 | . | TRBD1 | TRBV7-2 | TGTGCCAGCAGCTTAGGGTCGGACAGGATATACAATGAGCAGTTCTTC | CASSLGSDRIYNEQFF
TRBJ1-6 | few | . | TRBV7-2 | TGTGCCAGCAGCCTACCAGGGGCTGGTAATTCACCCCTCCACTTT | CASSLPGAGNSPLHF
TRBJ2-7 | . | . | TRBV29-1 | TGCAGCGTTGCTCAGGGCCCGGGTCCCTACGAGCAGTACTTC | CSVAQGPGPYEQYF
TRBJ2-3 | . | . | TRBV6-2/TRBV6-3 | TGTGCCAGCCTCACCGCGCGCGGCACAGATACGCAGTATTTT | CASLTARGTDTQYF
TRBJ1-2 | . | . | TRBV7-2 | TGTGCCAGCAGCTTGGGAAACAGGAAGTATGGCTACACCTTC | CASSLGNRKYGYTF
TRBJ2-7 | . | . | TRBV4-2 | TGTGCCAGCAGCCAAATCGGGCCTTACAACGAGCAGTACTTC | CASSQIGPYNEQYF
TRBJ2-3 | few | TRBD2 | TRBV12-3/TRBV12-4 | TGTGCCAGCAGTATAGCGGGAAGAACAGATACGCAGTATTTT | CASSIAGRTDTQYF
TRBJ2-1 | . | TRBD2 | TRBV7-2 | TGTGCCAGCAGCTTATTAGCGGGAATGTACAATGAGCAGTTCTTC | CASSLLAGMYNEQFF
TRBJ1-2 | many | . | TRBV30 | TGTGCCTCCCTGCTGACGACGGACAGTTATGGCTACACCTTC | CASLLTTDSYGYTF
TRBJ2-7 | . | TRBD1 | TRBV20-1 | TGCAGTGCAGGACAGGTCGGCGAGCAGTACTTC | CSAGQVGEQYF
TRBJ2-3 | few | TRBD1 | TRBV20-1 | TGCAGTGCTCGGGGTCAGGGGGTATGGGCAGATACGCAGTATTTT | CSARGQGVWADTQYF
TRBJ2-3 | . | . | TRBV20-1 | TGCAGTGCTAGAGATATGATAGATACGCAGTATTTT | CSARDMIDTQYF
TRBJ1-4 | few | TRBD1 | TRBV20-1 | TGCAGTGCTAGTGGAGACAGGGGTCATGAAAAACTGTTTTTT | CSASGDRGHEKLFF
TRBJ1-2 | few | TRBD1 | TRBV12-3/TRBV12-4 | TGTGCCAGCAGTTTAAGGGGGCCAGCTACCGCTAACTATGGCTACACCTTC | CASSLRGPATANYGYTF
TRBJ1-1 | few | TRBD1 | TRBV28 | TGTGCCAGCAGCAGACAGGGGGCTAGGAGGACTGAAGCTTTCTTT | CASSRQGARRTEAFF
TRBJ2-2 | . | . | TRBV20-1 | TGCAGTTGGCAGCGGGCTGCCACCGGGGAGCTGTTTTTT | CSWQRAATGELFF
TRBJ2-6 | few | TRBD1 | TRBV6-2/TRBV6-3 | TGTGCCAGCAGTTATTTCTCCGGGACAGGGCTAGCTGGGGCCAACGTCCTGACTTTC | CASSYFSGTGLAGANVLTF
TRBJ2-7 | . | . | TRBV28 | TGTGGCGCAGGAGATAGCTACGAGCAGTACTTC | CGAGDSYEQYF
TRBJ2-1 | . | . | TRBV29-1 | TGCAGCGTCGATTTAATTCTAGCGCGAGAGCAGTTCTTC | CSVDLILAREQFF
TRBJ2-5 | few | TRBD2 | TRBV4-2 | TGTGCCAGCAGCCAAGGGACTAGCGGGAGGGCCTTAGAGACCCAGTACTTC | CASSQGTSGRALETQYF
TRBJ2-5 | . | TRBD1 | TRBV10-2 | TGCGCCAGCAGTTGGGACAGTGGTACGGAGACCCAGTACTTC | CASSWDSGTETQYF
TRBJ1-1 | few | . | TRBV12-3/TRBV12-4 | TGTGCCAGCAAAAGCCAGGGGCCCATGAACACTGAAGCTTTCTTT | CASKSQGPMNTEAFF
TRBJ1-4 | . | . | TRBV11-2 | TGTGCCAGCAGCTTCTCGAACGAAAAACTGTTTTTT | CASSFSNEKLFF
TRBJ1-4 | . | . | TRBV6-1 | TGTGCCAGCAAGGCAACGGCAACTAATGAAAAACTGTTTTTT | CASKATATNEKLFF
TRBJ1-1 | many | . | TRBV10-3 | TGTGCCATCAGTGACAGATTGAACACTGAAGCTTTCTTT | CAISDRLNTEAFF
TRBJ2-1 | . | TRBD2 | TRBV6-2/TRBV6-3 | TGTGCCAGCAGTTTCTCTGGGCGGGGGGGCCGGAATGAGCAGTTCTTC | CASSFSGRGGRNEQFF
TRBJ2-7 | . | . | TRBV12-3/TRBV12-4 | TGTGCCAGCAGTTTAGTCGGGACCGAGCAGTACTTC | CASSLVGTEQYF
TRBJ1-1 | . | TRBD1 | TRBV29-1 | TGCAGCGTAGTTACGTGGACAGGGAGGGACACTGAAGCTTTCTTT | CSVVTWTGRDTEAFF
TRBJ2-1 | . | . | TRBV2 | TGTGCCAGCAGCCGAGAGGCAGGGCTACAAAACAATGAGCAGTTCTTC | CASSREAGLQNNEQFF
TRBJ2-1 | many | TRBD2 | TRBV12-3/TRBV12-4 | TGTGCCAGCAGACTAGCGAATGAGCAGTTCTTC | CASRLANEQFF
TRBJ2-7 | few | . | TRBV28 | TGTGCCAGCAGTTTAATCCGGGACGAGCAGTACTTC | CASSLIRDEQYF
TRBJ2-2 | . | . | TRBV9 | TGTGCCAGCAGCGAGGGGGGCCCTGGGAACACCGGGGAGCTGTTTTTT | CASSEGGPGNTGELFF
TRBJ1-5 | . | TRBD1 | TRBV10-3 | TGTGTCATCAGTGAAGGACAGGGCAATCAGCCCCAGCATTTT | CVISEGQGNQPQHF
TRBJ1-6 | . | . | TRBV11-2 | TGTGCCAGCAGCTTAGGGGCCGGTAATTCACCCCTCCACTTT | CASSLGAGNSPLHF